This paragraph reports one T cell receptor (beta chain). Its specificity is unknown. The record originates from a study of cytomegalovirus exposure and HLA in healthy donors. Study outcomes and limitations: Rare TCR sequences predominated, though certain public TCRs were found in many donors. Researchers counted roughly 150 TCR beta chains as cytomegalovirus-associated. First-cohort TCR clusters were later found to tend to co-occur in the approximately 120 validation repertoires.

The germline V and J ends were trimmed by 0 bases and 4 bases, with 13 bases remaining between them. Germline-derived CDR1 and CDR2 are LGHNA and YNFKEQ. The CDR3 is 15 amino acids. Libraries were prepared by immunoSEQ multiplex PCR; TCRdb keeps only in-frame clonotypes and omits some of them. Among approximately 60,000 clones, 95% were seen once, and the ten largest hold 6.5% to 9%. This chain uses TRBV4-2 with TRBJ2-7, with TRBD2 as a possible D gene (6 bases). Sequencing was carried out using PBMCs. This clonotype was sampled from a woman under 30 in good health and CMV-seropositive. The CDR3 protein is CASSQESGGTYEQYF. The CDR3 DNA sequence: TGTGCCAGCAGCCAAGAATCCGGCGGGACTTACGAGCAGTACTTC.